The clone carrying this TCR beta chain was picked up a small number of times. The CDR3 is 12 amino acids. Trimming took off 0 bases at V and 7 bases at J, with 6 bases between the two ends. The germline V gene encodes CDR1 LNHNV and CDR2 YYDKDF (reference sequence). The data were obtained in a study of blood T cell repertoires in COVID-19. The wider study: Sources were T cells, B-cell-depleted T cells, or PBMCs; the material itself was cDNA or gDNA.

Using immunoSEQ multiplex PCR, the repertoire was profiled, and TCRdb retains in-frame clones only, with some absent. The table includes a few hundred thousand clones, around 87% detected once. The specimen sequenced was peripheral blood. This sequence was found in a woman aged 50 to 60 who had recovered from COVID-19. The chain uses TRBV15 and TRBJ1-2, with D unclear. This chain's CDR3 is CATSRDLSGYTF. The CDR3 DNA sequence: TGTGCCACCAGCAGAGACTTGAGTGGCTACACCTTC. The complete variable domain, with remaining parts taken from reference TRBV15 and TRBJ1-2, reads DAMVIQNPRYQVTQFGKPVTLSCSQTLNHNVMYWYQQKSSQAPKLLFHYYDKDFNNEADTPDNFQSRRPNTSFCFLDIRSPGLGDTAMYLCATSRDLSGYTFGSGTRLTVV.